This paragraph reports one T cell receptor (beta chain). The antigen is undetermined. V gave up 0 bases and J gave up 4 bases; unmatched junction bases: 6. CDR3 length: 15 amino acids. Germline CDR1 and CDR2: SGDLS and YYNGEE. Generated by immunoSEQ multiplex PCR, the TCRdb table keeps only in-frame clones and is missing some. The profile shows 95,000 to 150,000 clones, almost 95% of them singletons. The entry originates in a study of T cell responses to AZD1222 COVID-19 vaccine. Study results and caveats: Just a handful of AZD1222 recipients were seropositive at baseline.

The J gene is TRBJ1-1, the V gene TRBV9, with 7 positions matching TRBD1. This material consisted of peripheral blood, taken on day 0 of AZD1222 vaccination. The clonotype originates from an adult in good health. This chain's CDR3 is CASSVAPGGTTEAFF. For the CDR3, the DNA is TGTGCCAGCAGCGTAGCACCAGGGGGTACCACTGAAGCTTTCTTT.